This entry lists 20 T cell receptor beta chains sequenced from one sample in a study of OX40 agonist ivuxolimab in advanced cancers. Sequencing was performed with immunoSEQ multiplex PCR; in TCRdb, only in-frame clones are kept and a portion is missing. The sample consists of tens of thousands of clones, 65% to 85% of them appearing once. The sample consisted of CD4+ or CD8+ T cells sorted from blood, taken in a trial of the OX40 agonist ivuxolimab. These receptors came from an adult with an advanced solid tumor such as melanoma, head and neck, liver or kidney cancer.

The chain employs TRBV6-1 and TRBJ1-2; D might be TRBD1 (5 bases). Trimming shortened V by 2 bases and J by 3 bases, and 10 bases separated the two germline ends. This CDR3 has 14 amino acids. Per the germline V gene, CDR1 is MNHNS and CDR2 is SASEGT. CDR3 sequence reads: CASSETGIDYGYTF. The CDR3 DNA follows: TGTGCCAGCAGTGAAACAGGTATCGACTATGGCTACACCTTC.

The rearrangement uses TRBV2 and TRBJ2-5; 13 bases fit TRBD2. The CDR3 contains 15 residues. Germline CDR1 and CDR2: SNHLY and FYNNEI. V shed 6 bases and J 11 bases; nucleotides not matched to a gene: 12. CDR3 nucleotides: TGTGCCAGCAGGCAAACTAGCGGGGGGGCCGGGGAGCAGTACTTC. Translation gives CASRQTSGGAGEQYF.

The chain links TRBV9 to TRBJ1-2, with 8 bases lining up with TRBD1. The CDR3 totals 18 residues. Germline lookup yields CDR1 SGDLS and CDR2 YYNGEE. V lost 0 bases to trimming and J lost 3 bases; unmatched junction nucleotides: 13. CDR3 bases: TGTGCCAGCAGCGTAGCTTCGGAGGGCCAGGGGGCGTACTATGGCTACACCTTC. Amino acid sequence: CASSVASEGQGAYYGYTF.

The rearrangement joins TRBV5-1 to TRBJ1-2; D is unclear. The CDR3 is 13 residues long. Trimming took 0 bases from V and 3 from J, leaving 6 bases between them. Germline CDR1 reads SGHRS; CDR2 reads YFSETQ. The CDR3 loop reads CASSLDSDYGYTF. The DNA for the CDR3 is TGCGCCAGCAGCTTGGACAGTGACTATGGCTACACCTTC.

CDR3 sequence reads: CASTPTGQGGREQYF. The CDR3 region has the DNA TGTGCCAGCACCCCAACGGGACAGGGGGGCCGGGAGCAGTACTTC. This chain connects TRBV27 to TRBJ2-7; 11 bases match TRBD1. Per germline, CDR1 MNHEY and CDR2 SMNVEV (reference sequence). The CDR3 has 15 amino acids. The trim removed 7 bases at V and 7 bases at J, leaving 12 bases unmatched.

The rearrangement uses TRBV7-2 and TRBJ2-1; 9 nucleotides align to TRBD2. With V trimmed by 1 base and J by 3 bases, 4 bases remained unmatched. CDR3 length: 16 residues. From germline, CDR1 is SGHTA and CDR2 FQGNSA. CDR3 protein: CASSLGGSGGYNEQFF. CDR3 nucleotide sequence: TGTGCCAGCAGCTTAGGGGGTAGCGGGGGCTACAATGAGCAGTTCTTC.

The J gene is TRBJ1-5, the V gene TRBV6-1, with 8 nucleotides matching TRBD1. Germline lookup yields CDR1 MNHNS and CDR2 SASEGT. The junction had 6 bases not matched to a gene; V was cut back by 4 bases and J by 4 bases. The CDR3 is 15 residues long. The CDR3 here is CASSGQGIRNQPQHF. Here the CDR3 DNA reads TGTGCCAGCAGTGGACAGGGGATCAGGAATCAGCCCCAGCATTTT.

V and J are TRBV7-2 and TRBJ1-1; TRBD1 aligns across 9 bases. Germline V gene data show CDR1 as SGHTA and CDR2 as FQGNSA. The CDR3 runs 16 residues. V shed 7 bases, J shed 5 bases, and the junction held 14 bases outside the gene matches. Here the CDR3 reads CASNLPGDRAMTEAFF. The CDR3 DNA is TGTGCCAGCAACCTTCCAGGGGACAGGGCAATGACTGAAGCTTTCTTT.

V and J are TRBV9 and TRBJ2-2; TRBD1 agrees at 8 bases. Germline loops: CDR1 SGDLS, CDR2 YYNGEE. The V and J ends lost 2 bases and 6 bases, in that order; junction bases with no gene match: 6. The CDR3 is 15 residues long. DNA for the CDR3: TGTGCCAGCAGCGTGACAGGGGTCCGCTCCGGGGAGCTGTTTTTT. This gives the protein CASSVTGVRSGELFF. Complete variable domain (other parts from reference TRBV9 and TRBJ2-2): DSGVTQTPKHLITATGQRVTLRCSPRSGDLSVYWYQQSLDQGLQFLIQYYNGEERAKGNILERFSAQQFPDLHSELNLSSLELGDSALYFCASSVTGVRSGELFFGEGSRLTVL.

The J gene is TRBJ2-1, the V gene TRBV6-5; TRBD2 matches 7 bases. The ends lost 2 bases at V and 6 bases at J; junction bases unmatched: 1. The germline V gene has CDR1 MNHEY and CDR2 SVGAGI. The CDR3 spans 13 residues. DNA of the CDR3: TGTGCCAGCAGTTACGAGCGGGGCAATGAGCAGTTCTTC. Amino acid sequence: CASSYERGNEQFF.

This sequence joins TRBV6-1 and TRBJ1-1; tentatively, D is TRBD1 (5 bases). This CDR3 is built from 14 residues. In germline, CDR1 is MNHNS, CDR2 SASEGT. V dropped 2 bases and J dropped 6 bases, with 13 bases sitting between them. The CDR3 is CASSESAGSPEAFF. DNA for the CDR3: TGTGCCAGCAGTGAAAGTGCAGGGTCCCCTGAAGCTTTCTTT.

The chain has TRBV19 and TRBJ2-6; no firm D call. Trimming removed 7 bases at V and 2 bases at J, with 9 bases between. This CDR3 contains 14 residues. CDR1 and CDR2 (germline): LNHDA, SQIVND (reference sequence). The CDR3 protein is CASMFGTGANVLTF. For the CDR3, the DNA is TGTGCCAGTATGTTCGGTACTGGGGCCAACGTCCTGACTTTC.

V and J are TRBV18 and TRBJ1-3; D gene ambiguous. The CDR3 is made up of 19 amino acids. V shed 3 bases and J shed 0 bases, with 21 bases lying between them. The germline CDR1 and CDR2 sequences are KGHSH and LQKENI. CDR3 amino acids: CASSPNTGSASYSGNTIYF. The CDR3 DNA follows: TGTGCCAGCTCACCTAATACCGGGTCAGCGAGCTACTCTGGAAACACCATATATTTT.

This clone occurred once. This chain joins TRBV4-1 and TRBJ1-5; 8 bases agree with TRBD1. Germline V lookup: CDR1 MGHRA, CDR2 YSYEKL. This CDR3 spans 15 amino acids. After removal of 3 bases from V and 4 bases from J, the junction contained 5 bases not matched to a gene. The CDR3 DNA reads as TGCGCCAGCAGCCACCAGACAGGGGCAAATCAGCCCCAGCATTTT. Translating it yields CASSHQTGANQPQHF.

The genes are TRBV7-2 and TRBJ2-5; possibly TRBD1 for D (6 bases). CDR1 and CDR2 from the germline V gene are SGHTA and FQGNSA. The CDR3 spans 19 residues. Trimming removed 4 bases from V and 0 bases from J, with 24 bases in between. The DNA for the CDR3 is TGTGCCAGCAGCTATAAAGGGGGACCTCAGCGGACGTACCAAGAGACCCAGTACTTC. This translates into CASSYKGGPQRTYQETQYF. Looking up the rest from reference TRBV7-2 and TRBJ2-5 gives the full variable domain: GAGVSQSPSNKVTEKGKDVELRCDPISGHTALYWYRQSLGQGLEFLIYFQGNSAPDKSGLPSDRFSAERTGGSVSTLTIQRTQQEDSAVYLCASSYKGGPQRTYQETQYFGPGTRLLVL.

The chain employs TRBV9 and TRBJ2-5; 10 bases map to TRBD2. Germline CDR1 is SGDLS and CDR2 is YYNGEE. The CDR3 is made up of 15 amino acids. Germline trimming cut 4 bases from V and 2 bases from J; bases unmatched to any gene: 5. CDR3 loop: CASSPSGGGQETQYF. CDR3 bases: TGTGCCAGCAGCCCGAGCGGGGGGGGGCAAGAGACCCAGTACTTC.

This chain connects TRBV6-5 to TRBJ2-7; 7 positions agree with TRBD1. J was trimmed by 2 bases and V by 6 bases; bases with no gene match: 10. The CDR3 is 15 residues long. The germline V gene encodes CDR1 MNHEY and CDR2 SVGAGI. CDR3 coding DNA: TGTGCCAGCAGGCGAGGGACAGCGGAAGCCTACGAGCAGTACTTC. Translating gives CASRRGTAEAYEQYF.

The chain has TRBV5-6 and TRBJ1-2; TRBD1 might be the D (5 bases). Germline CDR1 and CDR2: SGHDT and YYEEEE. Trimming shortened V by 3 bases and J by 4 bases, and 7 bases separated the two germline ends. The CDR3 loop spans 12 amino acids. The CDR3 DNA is TGTGCCAGCAGCTCGGGGGGCTATGGCTACACCTTC. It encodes CASSSGGYGYTF.

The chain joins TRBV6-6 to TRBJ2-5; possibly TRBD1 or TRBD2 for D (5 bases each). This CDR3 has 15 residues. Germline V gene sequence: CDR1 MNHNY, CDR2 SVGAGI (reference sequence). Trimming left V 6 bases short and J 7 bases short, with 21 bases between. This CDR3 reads CASSPWGSPGMTQYF. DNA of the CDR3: TGTGCCAGCAGCCCCTGGGGCAGCCCGGGGATGACCCAGTACTTC.

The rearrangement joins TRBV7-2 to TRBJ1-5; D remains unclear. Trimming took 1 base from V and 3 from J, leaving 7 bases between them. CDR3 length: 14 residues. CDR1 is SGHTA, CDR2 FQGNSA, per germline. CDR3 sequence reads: CASSLVGPNQPQHF. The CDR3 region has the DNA TGTGCCAGCAGCTTAGTAGGGCCCAATCAGCCCCAGCATTTT.